This entry features one T cell receptor (beta chain) sequence. The data originate from a study of blood T cell repertoires in COVID-19. TCRdb's table, derived via immunoSEQ multiplex PCR, lists solely in-frame clones and lacks some. The table lists about 280,000 clones, 83% of them singletons. The sequence came from a woman aged 50 to 65 who had recovered from COVID-19. Sequencing was done on a sample of peripheral blood.

CDR3 loop: CASRAGASGAQFYEQYF. The CDR3 DNA follows: TGTGCCAGCAGAGCCGGGGCTAGCGGGGCCCAATTCTACGAGCAGTACTTC. The rearrangement links TRBV27 to TRBJ2-7, with 9 bases matching TRBD2. The V gene's germline CDR1 is MNHEY and CDR2 SMNVEV (reference sequence). The ends lost 6 bases at V and 3 bases at J; junction bases unmatched: 15. The CDR3 sequence is 17 residues long.